This entry lists 31 T cell receptor beta chains sequenced from one sample in a study of blood T cell repertoires in COVID-19 (TCRdb year 2020). Library generation was performed with the immunoSEQ multiplex PCR assay. TCRdb provides this immuneACCESS table in a form limited to in-frame rearrangements. Some clones are lacking; in checked studies, under half of them reflect an unresolved V gene, and why the rest are absent is not known. Recorded for this sample are just over 150,000 clones; roughly 90% of them occurred a single time. 4.8% of the sample belongs to the ten largest clones. Sequenced material: peripheral blood. Every receptor here comes from a man aged 25-40 years with COVID-19, enrolled during active disease.

The rearrangement links TRBV5-4 to TRBJ2-3; 14 nucleotides agree with TRBD2. The germline CDR1 and CDR2 sequences are SGHNT and YYREEE (reference sequence). CDR3 length: 17 residues. Losses at the gene ends were 5 bases for V and 2 bases for J; bases not matched to a gene: 7. Here the CDR3 DNA reads TGTGCCAGCAGTTCCGGACTAGCGGGGGGTACCACAGATACGCAGTATTTT. It is translated as CASSSGLAGGTTDTQYF.

The genes are TRBV5-5 and TRBJ2-7; TRBD1 aligns across 9 bases. This CDR3 has 15 residues. J gave up 3 bases and V 0 bases, and 4 bases lay outside the gene matches. CDR1 is SGHKS, CDR2 YYEKEE, per germline (reference sequence). CDR3 in amino acids: CASSLGWTGVYEQYF. The CDR3 bases are TGTGCCAGCAGCTTGGGGTGGACAGGGGTCTACGAGCAGTACTTC.

The genes are TRBV20-1 and TRBJ1-1, with D unresolved. Per the germline V gene, CDR1 is DFQATT and CDR2 is SNEGSKA (reference sequence). Between the trimmed V and J ends, which lost 6 bases and 1 base, there was a span of 6 bases. The CDR3 is made up of 11 amino acids. CDR3 DNA: TGCAGTGCCCGGGGGAACACTGAAGCTTTCTTT. Amino acids: CSARGNTEAFF.

This chain links TRBV5-6 with TRBJ2-1; D remains unclear. V lost 10 bases and J lost 0, with 17 bases in between. In germline, CDR1 is SGHDT, CDR2 YYEEEE. The CDR3 sequence is 15 residues long. CDR3 coding DNA: TGTGCCGGCCGAATGCGCGGAAGCTCCTACAATGAGCAGTTCTTC. It encodes CAGRMRGSSYNEQFF.

CDR3 in DNA: TGTGCCAGCAGCTTAGATGGCCGGGGCTACAATGAGCAGTTCTTC. Translated: CASSLDGRGYNEQFF. The chain joins TRBV7-2 to TRBJ2-1; weak D call: TRBD2 (5 bases). The CDR3 spans 15 residues. Germline V gene data show CDR1 as SGHTA and CDR2 as FQGNSA. V was shortened by 1 base and J by 3 bases, with 10 bases between the two germline ends.

The chain is built from TRBV7-9 and TRBJ2-1; TRBD2 agrees at 10 bases. Losses at the gene ends were 5 bases for V and 8 bases for J; bases not matched to a gene: 9. Germline V gives CDR1 SEHNR, CDR2 FQNEAQ (reference sequence). The CDR3 spans 15 residues. The CDR3 DNA reads TGTGCCAGCAGCCCGCTAGCGGGAGTTGCCCATGAGCAGTTCTTC. Encoded protein: CASSPLAGVAHEQFF.

The chain uses TRBV27 and TRBJ2-1, with 9 bases fitting TRBD1. J gave up 7 bases and V 3 bases, and 4 bases lay outside the gene matches. This CDR3 spans 14 amino acids. Germline lookup yields CDR1 MNHEY and CDR2 SMNVEV (reference sequence). CDR3 sequence: CASSFGGTGNEQFF. The CDR3 nucleotides are TGTGCCAGCAGTTTTGGGGGGACAGGGAATGAGCAGTTCTTC.

V gene TRBV3-1 (or the pseudogene TRBV3-2) combines with J gene TRBJ1-5; possible D gene TRBD1, 6 bases. The length of the CDR3 is 15 residues. Trimming shortened V by 0 bases and J by 6 bases, and 12 bases separated the two germline ends. CDR1 and CDR2 from the germline V gene are LGHDT and YNNKEL (reference sequence). CDR3 amino acids: CASSQDAGARQPQHF. CDR3 in DNA: TGTGCCAGCAGCCAAGATGCAGGGGCGCGTCAGCCCCAGCATTTT.

This rearrangement joins TRBV18 to TRBJ2-5; D is perhaps TRBD1 (6 bases). The CDR3 extends over 15 amino acids. V was cut by 3 bases and J by 5 bases, with 16 bases left in between. Looked up from germline, CDR1 is KGHSH and CDR2 is LQKENI. DNA for the CDR3: TGTGCCAGCTCACCTCGGGACGCCGGACAGGAGACCCAGTACTTC. This gives the protein CASSPRDAGQETQYF.

This rearrangement joins TRBV5-6 to TRBJ2-1; 10 bases line up with TRBD2. Trimming at V came to 7 bases and at J to 3 bases, leaving 7 bases not matched to a gene. This CDR3 contains 15 residues. In germline, CDR1 is SGHDT, CDR2 YYEEEE. CDR3 sequence: CASHPLAGVYNEQFF. The CDR3 nucleotides read TGTGCCAGCCACCCTCTAGCGGGAGTCTACAATGAGCAGTTCTTC.

The chain carries TRBV3-1 (or the pseudogene TRBV3-2) and TRBJ1-2, with 7 bases fitting TRBD1. V lost 0 bases and J lost 8; bases outside the gene matches: 12. The CDR3 contains 16 residues. Germline CDR1 LGHDT, CDR2 YNNKEL (reference sequence). The CDR3 region is CASSQDTQTGLGGYTF. CDR3 sequence (DNA): TGTGCCAGCAGCCAAGATACCCAGACAGGGCTAGGGGGCTACACCTTC.

J is TRBJ1-2 and V is TRBV6-5; D gene uncertain. Germline V lookup: CDR1 MNHEY, CDR2 SVGAGI. The V and J ends lost 2 bases and 8 bases respectively, with 15 bases between them. The CDR3 runs to 14 residues. CDR3 DNA sequence: TGTGCCAGCAGTTACGACCTGACTGACGGGGGCTACACCTTC. It encodes CASSYDLTDGGYTF.

The chain combines TRBV7-2 with TRBJ2-1; possibly TRBD1 for D (6 bases). The V gene's germline CDR1 is SGHTA and CDR2 FQGNSA. The CDR3 is made up of 15 amino acids. V was pared by 5 bases and J by 6 bases, with 17 bases between. CDR3 sequence (DNA): TGTGCCAGCAGCCTTGGGGGCACGATTAGCAATGAGCAGTTCTTC. Amino acids: CASSLGGTISNEQFF.

The rearrangement uses TRBV28 and TRBJ2-7; D is perhaps TRBD1 (6 bases). V lost 4 bases to trimming and J lost 2 bases, with 9 bases between them. The CDR3 loop spans 13 amino acids. Germline assignment: CDR1 MDHEN and CDR2 SYDVKM. The CDR3 loop is CASSSGQTYEQYF. The CDR3 bases are TGTGCCAGCAGTTCCGGACAGACCTACGAGCAGTACTTC.

Comments on this clone: Compared with germline, one end of the junction differs, possibly owing to a read error. The rearrangement links TRBV2 to TRBJ1-6, with 10 nucleotides matching TRBD1. The CDR3 totals 15 residues. Per the germline V gene, CDR1 is SNHLY and CDR2 is FYNNEI. CDR3 protein: CASTETGQGNSPLHF. The CDR3 nucleotides read TGTGCCAGCACTGAAACGGGACAGGGGAATTCACCCCTCCACTTT.

This clone was seen only once. V is TRBV6-5 and J is TRBJ1-2, with D unclear. V gave up 3 bases and J gave up 9 bases, with 23 bases separating them. There are 16 residues in the CDR3. CDR1 is MNHEY and CDR2 is SVGAGI in the germline V gene. The CDR3 coding sequence is TGTGCCAGCAGTTATCTGGTTGGGCACCCGGGAAGGAGCTACACCTTC. Encoded protein: CASSYLVGHPGRSYTF.

This clone was seen a handful of times. This rearrangement joins TRBV7-9 to TRBJ1-5; TRBD1 matches at 7 bases. Germline-derived CDR1 and CDR2 are SEHNR and FQNEAQ (reference sequence). The V gene end was trimmed by 4 bases and the J gene end by 6 bases; junction bases not matched to a gene: 9. The CDR3 is 15 amino acids. This chain's CDR3 is CASSSMGTVGQPQHF. In DNA form, the CDR3 reads TGTGCCAGCAGCTCAATGGGGACAGTGGGTCAGCCCCAGCATTTT.

V usage is TRBV5-1 and J usage is TRBJ2-7; D is possibly TRBD2 (5 bases). The CDR3 extends over 15 amino acids. CDR1 and CDR2 (germline): SGHRS, YFSETQ. V was clipped by 0 bases and J by 4 bases, with 14 bases between them. The CDR3 DNA follows: TGCGCCAGCAGCTTGGCAGGTGGCGGGCTATACGAGCAGTACTTC. This codes for CASSLAGGGLYEQYF.

The chain has TRBV28 and TRBJ1-1, with D maybe TRBD1 (6 bases). The CDR3 is 13 residues long. Germline CDR1 and CDR2: MDHEN and SYDVKM. V dropped 6 bases and J dropped 0 bases, with 8 bases sitting between them. The CDR3, as DNA: TGTGCCAGCAGCGACAGGCTGAACACTGAAGCTTTCTTT. Translation gives CASSDRLNTEAFF. Looking up the rest from reference TRBV28 and TRBJ1-1 gives the full variable domain: DVKVTQSSRYLVKRTGEKVFLECVQDMDHENMFWYRQDPGLGLRLIYFSYDVKMKEKGDIPEGYSVSREKKERFSLILESASTNQTSMYLCASSDRLNTEAFFGQGTRLTVV.

V usage is TRBV19 and J usage is TRBJ1-5; 9 positions match TRBD1. This CDR3 has 17 amino acids. V trimming: 7 bases; J trimming: 5 bases; junction bases outside the gene matches: 15. Germline V gene sequence: CDR1 LNHDA, CDR2 SQIVND (reference sequence). The CDR3 nucleotides are TGTGCCAGTAACCCCGGGACAGGGACTACTACTGATCAGCCCCAGCATTTT. This codes for CASNPGTGTTTDQPQHF.

The V and J genes are TRBV5-8 and TRBJ1-1; D is unclear. CDR1 is SGHTS, CDR2 YDEGEE, per germline. The CDR3 consists of 13 residues. Trimming took 3 bases from V and 1 from J, leaving 7 bases between them. The CDR3 region is CASSYERNTEAFF. The CDR3 coding sequence is TGTGCCAGCAGCTACGAGAGGAACACTGAAGCTTTCTTT.

This chain links TRBV7-8 with TRBJ2-7, with TRBD2 as a possible D gene (5 bases). Germline V CDR1 and CDR2: SGHVS, FQNEAQ. There are 15 residues in the CDR3. V was clipped by 3 bases and J by 0 bases, with 12 bases between them. The CDR3 is CASSFISGSSYEQYF. CDR3 nucleotide sequence: TGTGCCAGCAGCTTTATTTCGGGGAGCTCCTACGAGCAGTACTTC.

V usage is TRBV3-1 (or the pseudogene TRBV3-2) and J usage is TRBJ1-6; 8 positions match TRBD1. Trimming at V came to 4 bases and at J to 11 bases, leaving 7 bases not matched to a gene. Germline values: CDR1 LGHDT, CDR2 YNNKEL (reference sequence). The CDR3 contains 14 residues. CDR3 in amino acids: CASSPQGDGPPLHF. Written as DNA, the CDR3 is TGTGCCAGCAGCCCACAGGGGGACGGTCCACCCCTCCACTTT.

This chain links TRBV7-9 with TRBJ1-2, with D tentatively TRBD1 (6 bases). The V gene lost 3 bases and the J gene lost 6 bases, with 14 bases spanning the gap. The CDR3 is 14 residues long. Per germline, CDR1 SEHNR and CDR2 FQNEAQ (reference sequence). CDR3: CASSFMGAQNGYTF. The CDR3 region has the DNA TGTGCCAGCAGCTTTATGGGGGCTCAGAATGGCTACACCTTC.

The J gene is TRBJ1-6, the V gene TRBV19; maybe TRBD1 (6 bases). Germline values: CDR1 LNHDA, CDR2 SQIVND (reference sequence). The CDR3 is 16 residues long. V was cut by 5 bases and J by 5 bases, with 16 bases left in between. CDR3: CASSPDRQENNSPLHF. Written as DNA, the CDR3 is TGTGCCAGTAGTCCCGACCGACAGGAGAATAATTCACCCCTCCACTTT.

This rearrangement joins TRBV2 to TRBJ2-3, with unresolved D. Germline V gives CDR1 SNHLY, CDR2 FYNNEI. V lost 7 bases and J 6 bases, leaving 8 bases between the germline ends. This CDR3 is 11 amino acids long. The CDR3 bases are TGTGCCAGCAATAGCCAGGATACGCAGTATTTT. Translated, it gives CASNSQDTQYF.

The V gene is TRBV24-1, the J gene TRBJ2-1, with TRBD2 matching over 8 bases. The CDR3 length is 15 residues. Unmatched junction bases numbered 4, after V lost 4 bases and J lost 3 bases. The germline V gene encodes CDR1 KGHDR and CDR2 SFDVKD. The CDR3 DNA follows: TGTGCCACCAGTGAACGGGGGGGAGGCTACAATGAGCAGTTCTTC. Its protein is CATSERGGGYNEQFF.

The chain employs TRBV19 and TRBJ1-1; unclear D gene. The V gene's germline CDR1 is LNHDA and CDR2 SQIVND (reference sequence). V lost 1 base to trimming and J lost 1 base, with 7 bases between them. The CDR3 is 14 amino acids. The CDR3 DNA reads as TGTGCCAGTAGTATAGTACCGGGGAACACTGAAGCTTTCTTT. Translating it yields CASSIVPGNTEAFF.

This chain joins TRBV7-9 and TRBJ1-4; 8 positions match TRBD1. Trimming at V came to 4 bases and at J to 7 bases, leaving 5 bases not matched to a gene. The CDR3 contains 14 residues. Germline V lookup: CDR1 SEHNR, CDR2 FQNEAQ (reference sequence). This chain's CDR3 is CASSSDRVGEKLFF. CDR3 in DNA: TGTGCCAGCAGCTCGGACAGGGTTGGTGAAAAACTGTTTTTT.

The J gene is TRBJ2-1, the V gene TRBV4-3, with TRBD2 as a possible D gene (6 bases). The V and J ends lost 4 bases and 6 bases respectively, with 16 bases between them. The CDR3 consists of 15 residues. Germline V gene sequence: CDR1 LGHNA, CDR2 YSLEER. The DNA of the CDR3 is TGCGCCAGCAGCCCTACTCCTATTAGCGGCAATGAGCAGTTCTTC. It is translated as CASSPTPISGNEQFF.

The genes are TRBV5-1 and TRBJ2-1; a weak D match, TRBD2 (6 bases). V dropped 3 bases and J dropped 3 bases, with 13 bases sitting between them. Per the germline V gene, CDR1 is SGHRS and CDR2 is YFSETQ. The CDR3 extends over 15 amino acids. CDR3 sequence reads: CASSSDGGDYNEQFF. The CDR3 DNA is TGCGCCAGCAGCTCGGACGGCGGGGACTACAATGAGCAGTTCTTC.